The 25 T cell receptor gamma chains reported below all come from one sample, sequenced in a study of gamma delta lymphoproliferative disorders and STAT genes. Sequencing used genomic DNA taken from PBMCs of patients and controls. TCRdb redid clone calling on the multiplex PCR reads using CATT. Here the sample spans roughly 1,200 gamma-chain clones, 15% being singletons. Source material: blood. Every receptor here comes from a human donor in good health.

Within the sample, this clone is large. This chain links TRGV9 with TRGJP. TCRdb supplies no J gene; here it was assigned by aligning the nucleotide sequence to germline. This CDR3 region has 16 residues. Losses at the gene ends were 0 bases for V and 4 bases for J; bases not matched to a gene: 0. The V gene's germline CDR1 is GITISATS and CDR2 ISYDGTV (reference sequence). The CDR3 bases are TGTGCCTTGTGGGAGGTGCAAGAGTTGGGCAAAAAAATCAAGGTATTT. This codes for CALWEVQELGKKIKVF.

Comments on this clone: No DNA is shown, since the ends of the CDR3 on it are uncertain; the CDR3 is the one TCRdb lists. The V gene corresponds to TRGV8; no J gene was called. CDR1 is VENAVY and CDR2 is YDSYNSRV in the germline V gene. The CDR3 extends over 20 residues, inclusive of both ends. CDR3 in amino acids: CATWDRRIIIRNSLAVEQHF.

In this sample, this clone is large. V and J are TRGV10 and TRGJ1 or TRGJ2. Here the J gene was assigned by germline matching of the DNA, as TCRdb has none. TRGV10 is an open reading frame, and its role is uncertain. The CDR3 extends over 15 amino acids. The V gene end was trimmed by 8 bases and the J gene end by 6 bases; junction bases not matched to a gene: 17. The CDR3 here is CAAWGGNSCGYKKLF. CDR3 coding DNA: TGTGCTGCGTGGGGAGGTAATAGTTGTGGTTATAAGAAACTCTTT.

The chain joins TRGV2 to TRGJ1 or TRGJ2. The J gene, missing from TCRdb, was assigned here through DNA to germline matching. The germline V gene has CDR1 EGSNGY and CDR2 YDSYNSKV. This CDR3 has 15 residues. V shed 1 base and J 7 bases; nucleotides not matched to a gene: 13. The CDR3 region is CATWDGGVREYKKLF. Written as DNA, the CDR3 is TGTGCCACCTGGGACGGAGGGGTTAGAGAATATAAGAAACTCTTT.

This clone ranks as large. The chain uses TRGV10 and TRGJ1 or TRGJ2. In the absence of a J gene in TCRdb, the DNA was matched to germline to assign it here. TRGV10 is filed as an ORF, its function uncertain. The CDR3 consists of 12 residues. Trimming took 8 bases from V and 2 from J; bases not matched to a gene: 4. The CDR3 region is CAAWDYYYKKLF. CDR3 sequence (DNA): TGTGCTGCGTGGGATTATTATTATAAGAAACTCTTT.

In this sample, this clone is medium-sized. The V gene is TRGV8, the J gene TRGJ1 or TRGJ2. The J gene was not available in TCRdb and was assigned here by matching the DNA to germline segments. The CDR3 covers 19 residues. The J segment lost 3 bases and the V segment lost 6 bases, leaving 26 bases of the junction unmatched. Looked up from germline, CDR1 is VENAVY and CDR2 is YDSYNSRV. The CDR3 DNA reads as TGTGCCACCTGGAGTGACCCTCCCAAAGGTCGGATTGGTTATTATAAGAAACTCTTT. It encodes CATWSDPPKGRIGYYKKLF.

By share, this clone ranks as medium-sized. This CDR3 reads CACWIRHDYASYYKKLF. The CDR3 DNA follows: TGTGCCTGCTGGATTAGGCACGACTACGCGAGTTATTATAAGAAACTCTTT. The gene calls are TRGV11 and TRGJ1 or TRGJ2. In the absence of a J gene in TCRdb, the DNA was matched to germline to assign it here. TRGV11 is placed among ORFs of uncertain function. The CDR3 sequence is 17 residues long. Trimming cost V 0 bases and J 3 bases; bases outside gene matches: 11.

This clone is large by share. The chain uses TRGV10 and TRGJ1 or TRGJ2. The J gene is absent in TCRdb and was assigned here via DNA matching to germline. TRGV10 is identified as an open reading frame with a role that is uncertain. This CDR3 contains 14 residues. The V segment lost 8 bases and the J segment 6 bases; nucleotides outside the gene matches: 14. CDR3 coding DNA: TGTGCTGCGTGGGATTTTCACCCATTTTATAAGAAACTCTTT. Its translation: CAAWDFHPFYKKLF.

By sample fraction, this clone is large (0.1 to 1%). No J gene was named, though the V gene is TRGV11. TRGV11 is reported as an ORF; its role is uncertain. The CDR3 has 15 amino acids. The CDR3 bases are TGTGCCTGCTGGATTAGGCACGAAAGGAAAAAACCCAAACTCTTT. This encodes CACWIRHERKKPKLF.

The J gene has no call, while the V gene is TRGV11. TRGV11 is classed as an ORF, of uncertain function. The CDR3 contains 9 residues. The CDR3 nucleotides read TGTGCCTGCTGGATTATCGGTCTCTTT. Encoded protein: CACWIIGLF.

By share of the sample, this clone is medium-sized. The CDR3 spells CATWDRYKKLF. As DNA, the CDR3 is TGTGCCACCTGGGATAGGTATAAGAAACTCTTT. The genes are TRGV8 and TRGJ1 or TRGJ2. TCRdb is silent on the J gene; assignment here came from matching the DNA to germline. Germline V gene sequence: CDR1 VENAVY, CDR2 YDSYNSRV. The trim removed 0 bases at V and 7 bases at J, leaving 0 bases unmatched. CDR3 length: 11 residues.

This clone rates as medium-sized (0.01 to 0.1%). The chain employs TRGV8 and TRGJ1 or TRGJ2. The J gene, absent from TCRdb, was called here by matching the DNA to germline. V trimming: 4 bases; J trimming: 5 bases; junction bases outside the gene matches: 5. The CDR3 contains 12 residues. Germline V CDR1 and CDR2: VENAVY, YDSYNSRV. CDR3 residues: CATWEGDYKKLF. Written as DNA, the CDR3 is TGTGCCACCTGGGAGGGGGATTATAAGAAACTCTTT.

By share, this clone counts as large. The genes are TRGV4 and TRGJ1 or TRGJ2. TCRdb offers no J gene call, so here the DNA was matched to germline to obtain one. The germline V gene encodes CDR1 EGSTGY and CDR2 YDSYTSSV. The CDR3 is 13 amino acids. The trim removed 1 base at V and 7 bases at J, leaving 7 bases unmatched. CDR3 sequence reads: CATWDGIEYKKLF. The CDR3 DNA reads as TGTGCCACCTGGGATGGTATAGAGTATAAGAAACTCTTT.

To note about this clone: TCRdb's protein, taken from a much larger clone, differs from this DNA's translation at residue 9, likely owing to a read error; the protein displayed comes from the DNA. The chain is built from TRGV10 and TRGJP1. TCRdb offers no J gene call, so here the DNA was matched to germline to obtain one. TRGV10 is treated as an ORF (open reading frame) with a function not yet certain. V dropped 8 bases and J dropped 12; count of bases not matched to a gene: 13. The CDR3 spans 13 residues. The CDR3 sequence: CAAWDSSSRFKIF. CDR3 nucleotide sequence: TGTGCTGCGTGGGATTCTAGCAGTCGGTTCAAGATATTT.

For this clone: The sample holds other DNA sequences that translate to the same CDR3. The V and J genes are TRGV11 and TRGJ1 or TRGJ2. TCRdb is silent on the J gene; assignment here came from matching the DNA to germline. TRGV11 is annotated as an ORF whose role is uncertain. This CDR3 comprises 13 residues. Trimming at V came to 3 bases and at J to 3 bases, leaving 2 bases not matched to a gene. CDR3 DNA: TGTGCCTGCTGGATTAGGGGTTATTATAAGAAACTCTTT. Its protein product is CACWIRGYYKKLF.

This clone is labeled medium-sized (0.01 to 0.1%). This sequence joins TRGV9 and TRGJ1 or TRGJ2. Germline matching of the DNA provided the J gene here, since TCRdb leaves it blank. Trimming removed 0 bases from V and 12 bases from J; junction bases left unmatched: 8. Germline V gene data show CDR1 as GITISATS and CDR2 as ISYDGTV (reference sequence). The CDR3 is 12 amino acids. DNA of the CDR3: TGTGCCTTGTGGGAGGTGCGAGAGTCGAAACTCTTT. Protein: CALWEVRESKLF.

This clone is medium-sized (0.01 to 0.1%). Other DNA variants within this sample encode the same CDR3. The genes are TRGV2 and TRGJ1 or TRGJ2. In the absence of a J gene in TCRdb, the DNA was matched to germline to assign it here. This CDR3 is 13 amino acids long. J gave up 4 bases and V 0 bases, and 3 bases lay outside the gene matches. CDR1 is EGSNGY, CDR2 YDSYNSKV, per germline. DNA of the CDR3: TGTGCCACCTGGGACGGGCCGTATTATAAGAAACTCTTT. Its translation is CATWDGPYYKKLF.

About this clone: Because the CDR3's place on the DNA is in doubt, the DNA is left out and the CDR3 is given as listed by TCRdb. Called V gene: TRGV10; the J gene was not called. Being an ORF, TRGV10 has a function that is uncertain. Including both end residues, the CDR3 is 16 amino acids long. CDR3: CAAWDRRNSLAVEQHF.

This clone was counted once. No DNA is shown, since the ends of the CDR3 on it are uncertain; the CDR3 is the one TCRdb lists. The J gene went uncalled, whereas the V gene is TRGV10. TRGV10 is an ORF, with its function uncertain. The CDR3 has 21 residues if both end residues are counted. The CDR3 loop reads CTTVLRGIPALGDTTGWFKIF.

As regards this clone: The DNA is left out, because the CDR3 cannot be placed on it with certainty; the CDR3 is given as TCRdb lists it. For the V gene the call is TRGV4; the J gene has no call. CDR1 is EGSTGY and CDR2 is YDSYTSSV in the germline V gene. The CDR3 is 20 residues long, counting both termini. The CDR3 is CATWGPPGGVRNSLAVEQHF.

This clone is deemed large. The chain is built from TRGV8 and TRGJP1. No J gene is reported in TCRdb; it was inferred here by comparing the DNA with germline. Unmatched junction bases numbered 13, after V lost 3 bases and J lost 0 bases. Germline lookup yields CDR1 VENAVY and CDR2 YDSYNSRV. The CDR3 loop spans 18 amino acids. The CDR3 spells CATWDLDWGHTTGWFKIF. In nucleotides, the CDR3 is TGTGCCACCTGGGATCTCGATTGGGGCCATACCACTGGTTGGTTCAAGATATTT.

Judged by abundance, this clone is large (0.1 to 1%). The chain recombines TRGV10 with TRGJ1 or TRGJ2. Matching the DNA to germline supplied the J gene, which TCRdb does not give. TRGV10 is noted as an ORF with a role that remains uncertain. The J segment lost 8 bases and the V segment lost 8 bases, leaving 4 bases of the junction unmatched. The CDR3 runs to 10 residues. The CDR3 DNA follows: TGTGCTGCGTGGCCCAATAAGAAACTCTTT. It codes for CAAWPNKKLF.

There are a few counts of this clone. No DNA is shown, since the ends of the CDR3 on it are uncertain; the CDR3 is the one TCRdb lists. The V gene call reads TRGV11; no J gene was called. TRGV11 is an ORF, and what it does is uncertain. The CDR3 is 12 residues long, ends included. The CDR3: CTTVPAGLKKLF.

By share of the sample, this clone is medium-sized. V and J are TRGV9 and TRGJP1. In the absence of a J gene in TCRdb, the DNA was matched to germline to assign it here. The germline gives CDR1 GITISATS, CDR2 ISYDGTV (reference sequence). The J segment lost 4 bases and the V segment lost 1 base, leaving 6 bases of the junction unmatched. The CDR3 runs 15 residues. The CDR3 loop is CALWEVNITGWFKIF. In DNA, the CDR3 is TGTGCCTTGTGGGAGGTAAACATCACTGGTTGGTTCAAGATATTT.

This clone was seen more than once but under ten times. The chain couples TRGV8 to TRGJ1 or TRGJ2. Germline matching of the DNA provided the J gene here, since TCRdb leaves it blank. The trim removed 10 bases at V and 0 bases at J, leaving 3 bases unmatched. CDR1 VENAVY and CDR2 YDSYNSRV come from the germline V gene. This CDR3 has 11 amino acids. CDR3 residues: CATKNYYKKLF. As DNA, the CDR3 is TGTGCCACAAAGAATTATTATAAGAAACTCTTT.